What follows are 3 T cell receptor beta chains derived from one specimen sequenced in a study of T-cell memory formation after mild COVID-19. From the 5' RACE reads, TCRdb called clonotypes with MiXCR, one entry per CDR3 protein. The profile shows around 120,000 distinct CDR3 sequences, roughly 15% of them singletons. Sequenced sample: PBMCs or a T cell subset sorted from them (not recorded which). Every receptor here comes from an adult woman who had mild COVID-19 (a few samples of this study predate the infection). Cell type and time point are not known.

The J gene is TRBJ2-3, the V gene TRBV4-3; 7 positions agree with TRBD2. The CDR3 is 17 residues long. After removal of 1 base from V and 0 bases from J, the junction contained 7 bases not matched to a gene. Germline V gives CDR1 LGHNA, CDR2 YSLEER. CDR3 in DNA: TGCGCCAGCAGCCAAGGTCCAGCGGGACCCAGCACAGATACGCAGTATTTT. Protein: CASSQGPAGPSTDTQYF.

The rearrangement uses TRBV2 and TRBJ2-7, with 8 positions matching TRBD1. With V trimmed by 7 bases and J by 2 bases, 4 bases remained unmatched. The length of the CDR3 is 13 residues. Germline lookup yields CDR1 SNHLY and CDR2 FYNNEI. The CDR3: CASNPGQAYEQYF. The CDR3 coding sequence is TGTGCCAGCAATCCGGGACAGGCCTACGAGCAGTACTTC.

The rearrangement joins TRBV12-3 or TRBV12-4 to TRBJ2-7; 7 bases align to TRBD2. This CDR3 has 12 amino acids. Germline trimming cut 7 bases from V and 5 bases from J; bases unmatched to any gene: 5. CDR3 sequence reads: CASIGRSDEQYF. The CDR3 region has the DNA TGTGCCAGCATCGGGAGGTCCGACGAGCAGTACTTC.